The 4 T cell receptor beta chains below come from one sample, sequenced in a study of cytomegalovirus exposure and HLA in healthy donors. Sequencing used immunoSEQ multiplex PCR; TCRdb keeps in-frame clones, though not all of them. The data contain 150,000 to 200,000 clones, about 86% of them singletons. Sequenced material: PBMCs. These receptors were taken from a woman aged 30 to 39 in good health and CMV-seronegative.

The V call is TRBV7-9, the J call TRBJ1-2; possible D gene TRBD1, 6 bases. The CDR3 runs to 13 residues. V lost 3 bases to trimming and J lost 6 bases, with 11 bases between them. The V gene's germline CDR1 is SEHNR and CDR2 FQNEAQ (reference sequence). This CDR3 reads CASSFRQANGYTF. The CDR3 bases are TGTGCCAGCAGCTTCCGACAGGCTAATGGCTACACCTTC. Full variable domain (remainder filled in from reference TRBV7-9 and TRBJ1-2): DTGVSQNPRHKITKRGQNVTFRCDPISEHNRLYWYRQTLGQGPEFLTYFQNEAQLEKSRLLSDRFSAERPKGSFSTLEIQRTEQGDSAMYLCASSFRQANGYTFGSGTRLTVV.

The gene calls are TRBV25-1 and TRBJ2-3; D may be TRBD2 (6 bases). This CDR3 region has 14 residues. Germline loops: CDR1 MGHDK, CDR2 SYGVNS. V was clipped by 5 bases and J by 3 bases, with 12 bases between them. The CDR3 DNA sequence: TGTGCCAGCAGTCGGGTTGGAGGGACAGATACGCAGTATTTT. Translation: CASSRVGGTDTQYF.

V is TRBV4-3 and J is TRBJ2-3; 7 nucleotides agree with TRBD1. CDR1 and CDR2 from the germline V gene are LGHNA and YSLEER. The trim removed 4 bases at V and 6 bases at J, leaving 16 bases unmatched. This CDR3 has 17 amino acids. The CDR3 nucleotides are TGCGCCAGCAGCCGTCTTCGAAGTGACAGGGCCGGGGATACGCAGTATTTT. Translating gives CASSRLRSDRAGDTQYF.

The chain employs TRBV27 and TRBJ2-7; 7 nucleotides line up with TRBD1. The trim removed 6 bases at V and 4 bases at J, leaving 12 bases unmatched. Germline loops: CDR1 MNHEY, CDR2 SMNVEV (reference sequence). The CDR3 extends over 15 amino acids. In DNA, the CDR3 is TGTGCCAGCAGAAGTGACAGGGAGTACATGTACGAGCAGTACTTC. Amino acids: CASRSDREYMYEQYF.